This T cell receptor (beta chain) was recorded in a study of shared clonotypes between healthy human individuals. Study information: Contributing individuals were a couple of females and a few males aged 18 to 49. Overall study findings and caveats: When compared with the clonotypes that were shared by all four sorted-subset donors, the non-shared clonotypes turned out to have lower generation probabilities. Naive subsets tended to show greater estimated richness than memory subsets.

A word on this clone: Its antigen is unknown.

The germline V gene has CDR1 MDHEN and CDR2 SYDVKM. This CDR3 has 17 amino acids. With 4 bases removed from V and 7 bases from J, the gap between germline ends came to 22 bases. A deep-level run was used for the assay. The assay was immunoSEQ multiplex PCR, and TCRdb's table has in-frame clones only and misses some. Of some 2,100,000 clones detected, more than 85% appear once; the ten largest clones hold roughly 1.7%. Terminally differentiated effector memory CD45RA+ cells were excluded by CCR7 positive selection of CD45RO-negative cells. The chain has TRBV28 and TRBJ1-4; D is ambiguous. This receptor was obtained from a man aged 18 to 35 in good health. Some clones in this sample may be carry-over from other donors' samples. What was sequenced was naive CD8+ T cells from PBMCs. The CDR3 here is CASSWAVSRPRTEKLFF. CDR3 nucleotides: TGTGCCAGCAGTTGGGCCGTGTCCCGACCGCGGACTGAAAAACTGTTTTTT.